A selection of T cell receptor beta chains follows, all from one sample in a study of blood T cell repertoires in COVID-19. This table comes from immunoSEQ multiplex PCR, and its TCRdb copy is limited to in-frame clones, with some not included. This table holds some 210,000 clones, roughly four fifths found once. What was sequenced was peripheral blood. These receptor sequences come from a woman between 65 and 79 years old with active or convalescent COVID-19. Both conserved end residues are part of each CDR3. D genes are given only for firm matches. Part of the rows lack a size; the others show once, few, many or a class for expanded clones.

>TRBJ2-1|once|TRBD2|TRBV5-1
TGCGCCAGAAGGACTAGCGGATACAATGAGCAGTTCTTC
CARRTSGYNEQFF
>TRBJ2-7|-|-|TRBV27
TGTGCCAGCAGACAGACAACGGTCCCCTACGAGCAGTACTTC
CASRQTTVPYEQYF
>TRBJ2-1|-|-|TRBV4-1
TGCGCCAGCAGCCAACGTGTGACAGACTCCTACAATGAGCAGTTCTTC
CASSQRVTDSYNEQFF
>TRBJ1-1|-|-|TRBV28
TGTGCCAGCAGTCGGGGCACTGAAGCTTTCTTT
CASSRGTEAFF
>TRBJ1-2|few|-|TRBV3-1/TRBV3-2
TGTGCCAGCAGCCCCCGCGGCGGGCATGGCTACACCTTC
CASSPRGGHGYTF
>TRBJ2-2|few|TRBD2|TRBV11-3
TGTGCCAGCAGCTTAGATTTCGGGAGGGCCGGGGAGCTGTTTTTT
CASSLDFGRAGELFF
>TRBJ2-3|-|TRBD1|TRBV18
TGTGCCAGCTCACCAGGGACAGGGGTCACAGATACGCAGTATTTT
CASSPGTGVTDTQYF
>TRBJ1-2|-|-|TRBV3-1/TRBV3-2
TGTGCCAGCAGCCAAGGTGGCTGGGCAAGGGGCTACACCTTC
CASSQGGWARGYTF
>TRBJ1-2|-|TRBD1|TRBV19
TGTGCCAGTAGTAACATGGGGACAGCCACTTATGGCTACACCTTC
CASSNMGTATYGYTF
>TRBJ1-1|-|-|TRBV2
TGTGCCAGCAATGGCCCCGTCGTGTCCCGGAACACTGAAGCTTTCTTT
CASNGPVVSRNTEAFF
>TRBJ1-5|once|TRBD1|TRBV29-1
TGCAGCGTTTTAGACAGGGGGTTGAATCAGCCCCAGCATTTT
CSVLDRGLNQPQHF
>TRBJ1-1|-|-|TRBV6-6
TGTGCCAGCAGCCCCAGAGCGGGCACTGAAGCTTTCTTT
CASSPRAGTEAFF
>TRBJ1-3|-|-|TRBV4-1
TGCGCCAGCAGCTTAGACAACTCTGGAAACACCATATATTTT
CASSLDNSGNTIYF
>TRBJ1-5|-|-|TRBV4-1
TGCGCCAGCAGCCAAGAACGGGGGTATAGCAATCAGCCCCAGCATTTT
CASSQERGYSNQPQHF
>TRBJ2-1|once|TRBD2|TRBV7-7
TGTGCTAGCAGCCCAGGACTAGCGGCCTACAATGAGCAGTTCTTC
CASSPGLAAYNEQFF
>TRBJ2-7|-|-|TRBV20-1
TGCAGTGCCAGCCCCGCGGCTCGGGAGTACTTC
CSASPAAREYF
>TRBJ2-1|-|TRBD2|TRBV7-8
TGTGCCAGCAGCTTAGCCAGTCGGACTAGCGAGGTGTACAATGAGCAGTTCTTC
CASSLASRTSEVYNEQFF
>TRBJ2-5|once|-|TRBV7-2
TGTGCCAGCAGCTTAGCGTATCTAGAGACCCAGTACTTC
CASSLAYLETQYF
>TRBJ2-2|-|-|TRBV2
TGTGCCAGCCGGTACGCTTCGAACACCGGGGAGCTGTTTTTT
CASRYASNTGELFF
>TRBJ2-7|-|TRBD1|TRBV5-1
TGCGCCAGCAGCTTGGACCCGGGACAGGGGACTAAGCAGTACTTC
CASSLDPGQGTKQYF
>TRBJ1-1|-|-|TRBV30
TGTGCCTGGAGTGTATCGGGCAGGGGAATATGGAACACTGAAGCTTTCTTT
CAWSVSGRGIWNTEAFF
>TRBJ2-1|-|TRBD1|TRBV6-5
TGTGCCAGCAGTTACGTCAGGGGGCTCAATGAGCAGTTCTTC
CASSYVRGLNEQFF
>TRBJ2-7|-|-|TRBV5-1
TGCGCCAGCAGCTTGTCGGGTCATGATAGCTCGGAGCAGTACTTC
CASSLSGHDSSEQYF
>TRBJ2-3|-|-|TRBV29-1
TGCAGCGTTGAAGAGGGGGTTGCAGGTTGGGAGGCAGATACGCAGTATTTT
CSVEEGVAGWEADTQYF
>TRBJ1-1|-|-|TRBV18
TGTGCCAGCTCACGTAGCGGGGGGGAATCTGAAGCTTTCTTT
CASSRSGGESEAFF
>TRBJ2-7|many|-|TRBV5-5
TGTGCCAGCAGCTTGGCTCCAGGGCAGAGGTACGAGCAGTACTTC
CASSLAPGQRYEQYF
>TRBJ1-1|-|-|TRBV7-9
TGTGCCAGCAGCTTATATCCCGGGACTTCCCGGGGTGAAGCTTTCTTT
CASSLYPGTSRGEAFF
>TRBJ2-3|-|TRBD2|TRBV13
TGTGCCAGCAGCTTTAGGACTAGCGGGAGGCCAGATACGCAGTATTTT
CASSFRTSGRPDTQYF
>TRBJ2-2|-|-|TRBV27
TGTGCCAGCCGAGTTCTGGATAGCGGAGACACCGGGGAGCTGTTTTTT
CASRVLDSGDTGELFF
>TRBJ1-2|-|TRBD1|TRBV5-4
TGTGCCAGCAGCTTGGAAACAGGGGGCATTTATGGCTACACCTTC
CASSLETGGIYGYTF
>TRBJ2-4|few|-|TRBV18
TGTGCCAGCTCACCTGACGAGTTAAGGGGACTTAGAACCACCCTAGCCAAAAACATTCAGTACTTC
CASSPDELRGLRTTLAKNIQYF